This T cell receptor (beta chain) was found in a study of Graves' ophthalmopathy and Graves' hyperthyroidism. General study findings and limits: Sensitivity reached 70.59% and specificity about 72% when the model predicted ophthalmopathy progression.

Scientists amplified the TCR beta CDR3 regions from RNA transcripts. The library came from an HTBI-primed first-round RT-PCR and a second-round multiplex PCR. TCRdb reprocessed the multiplex PCR reads via MiXCR and lists one record per CDR3 protein. The table lists 300,000 to 450,000 distinct CDR3 sequences, roughly 15% of them singletons, with 2.4% in the top ten. The CDR3 runs to 13 residues. The V gene lost 5 bases and the J gene lost 1 base, with 8 bases spanning the gap. With regard to this clonotype: Its antigen is still unknown.

The origin of this receptor is an adult woman with stable Graves' hyperthyroidism. The source material was peripheral blood. The V gene is TRBV12-3 or TRBV12-4, the J gene TRBJ1-2; D gene ambiguous. The DNA for the CDR3 is TGTGCCAGCAGTCTACACAGTAACTATGGCTACACCTTC. Its protein product is CASSLHSNYGYTF.